The 11 T cell receptor beta chains given below trace back to one sample, sequenced in a study of beta chain features in type 1 diabetes. Expressed TCRB transcripts were sequenced because the isolated RNA had all been reverse transcribed beforehand. The method was immunoSEQ multiplex PCR; TCRdb's version includes in-frame clones alone and lacks a portion of them. The sample lists 970,000 or so clones; about 17% were seen once. Specimen: naive CD4+ T cells from blood. The receptors derive from a woman aged 18-29 years in good health.

V is TRBV4-3 and J is TRBJ2-1, with 11 bases that match TRBD2. Looked up from germline, CDR1 is LGHNA and CDR2 is YSLEER. Trimming took 0 bases from V and 4 from J; bases not matched to a gene: 5. The length of the CDR3 is 17 residues. CDR3 in amino acids: CASSQDRGLAAYNEQFF. The CDR3 DNA sequence: TGCGCCAGCAGCCAAGACAGGGGACTAGCGGCATACAATGAGCAGTTCTTC.

For this clone: In the same sample, other DNA sequences code for this CDR3. V is TRBV5-4 and J is TRBJ2-7; D possibly corresponds to TRBD1 (6 bases). This CDR3 comprises 14 residues. Trimming cost V 4 bases and J 0 bases, with 11 bases left between them. Germline lookup yields CDR1 SGHNT and CDR2 YYREEE (reference sequence). Written as DNA, the CDR3 is TGTGCCAGCAGCAGACAAGGGGGCTCCTACGAGCAGTACTTC. Translation gives CASSRQGGSYEQYF.

This clone was seen a few times. The chain combines TRBV15 with TRBJ2-1; D gene ambiguous. Germline V gene lookup returns CDR1 LNHNV and CDR2 YYDKDF (reference sequence). The CDR3 has 13 residues. V lost 1 base, J lost 3 bases, and 4 bases lay in between. This CDR3 reads CATSRVRYNEQFF. DNA for the CDR3: TGTGCCACCAGCAGAGTTCGCTACAATGAGCAGTTCTTC.

The rearrangement links TRBV28 to TRBJ2-7; 9 bases agree with TRBD1. V shed 10 bases, J shed 4 bases, and the junction held 11 bases outside the gene matches. The CDR3 runs to 14 residues. In germline, CDR1 is MDHEN, CDR2 SYDVKM. CDR3 sequence (DNA): TGTGCCACCTCCGGGACAGGGTTTCTTTACGAGCAGTACTTC. Encoded protein: CATSGTGFLYEQYF.

The rearrangement links TRBV11-2 to TRBJ2-7; 8 nucleotides agree with TRBD1. The CDR3 has 13 residues. J lost 9 bases, V lost 5 bases, and 9 bases had no gene match. CDR1 and CDR2 from the germline V gene are SGHAT and FQNNGV. CDR3 region: CASSPDRGLRQYF. CDR3 nucleotides: TGTGCCAGCAGCCCCGACAGGGGTCTGAGGCAGTACTTC.

The rearrangement uses TRBV18 and TRBJ1-1; 8 bases fit TRBD1. This CDR3 spans 15 amino acids. After removal of 3 bases from V and 5 bases from J, the junction contained 8 bases not matched to a gene. The germline CDR1 and CDR2 sequences are KGHSH and LQKENI. This CDR3 reads CASSPTGEVRTEAFF. Written as DNA, the CDR3 is TGTGCCAGCTCACCGACAGGGGAGGTAAGGACTGAAGCTTTCTTT.

This clone has only a few counts. The chain combines TRBV7-2 with TRBJ2-1; D possibly corresponds to TRBD2 (6 bases). The CDR3 runs 15 residues. CDR1 and CDR2 (germline): SGHTA, FQGNSA. V lost 2 bases to trimming and J lost 1 base, with 9 bases between them. The CDR3 DNA reads as TGTGCCAGCAGCTTATTGGGACTTTCCTACAATGAGCAGTTCTTC. Protein: CASSLLGLSYNEQFF.

The chain recombines TRBV6-1 with TRBJ2-7, with a weak D call TRBD1 (7 bases). Germline-derived CDR1 and CDR2 are MNHNS and SASEGT. The CDR3 covers 15 residues. V was cut by 4 bases and J by 1 base, with 14 bases left in between. The chain's CDR3 is CASSVRRGQSYEQYF. The CDR3 DNA follows: TGTGCCAGCAGTGTAAGGAGGGGGCAATCCTACGAGCAGTACTTC.

The rearrangement joins TRBV7-9 to TRBJ2-7; weak D call: TRBD2 (5 bases). Germline V lookup: CDR1 SEHNR, CDR2 FQNEAQ (reference sequence). The CDR3 contains 14 residues. V was shortened by 6 bases and J by 0 bases, with 12 bases between the two germline ends. The CDR3 DNA reads as TGTGCCAGCAGTTTAAACCGGGACTCCTACGAGCAGTACTTC. This encodes CASSLNRDSYEQYF.

This rearrangement joins TRBV6-5 to TRBJ2-3; 9 nucleotides line up with TRBD2. Germline-derived CDR1 and CDR2 are MNHEY and SVGAGI. The CDR3 runs 15 residues. The J segment lost 8 bases and the V segment lost 0 bases, leaving 6 bases of the junction unmatched. In nucleotides, the CDR3 is TGTGCCAGCAGTTACTCGACTCGCGGGGGGGGTACGCAGTATTTT. Translation: CASSYSTRGGGTQYF.

This sequence joins TRBV28 and TRBJ1-5; D ambiguous. V lost 1 base, J lost 9 bases, and 7 bases lay in between. The CDR3 is made up of 12 amino acids. Germline-derived CDR1 and CDR2 are MDHEN and SYDVKM. CDR3 nucleotides: TGTGCCAGCAGTTTATTGGGAGGGCCCCAGCATTTT. This encodes CASSLLGGPQHF.